The 9 T cell receptor beta chains reported below all come from one sample, sequenced in a study of breast tumors, draining lymph nodes, adjacent tissues. TCRdb itself ran the multiplex PCR reads through MiXCR, one entry per CDR3 protein. Of some 19,000 distinct CDR3 sequences in the sample, 50% were seen once. Sequenced: breast tumor tissue. Receptor source: a female donor with breast cancer. Some clones in this sample may be carry-over from other donors' samples.

By share of the sample, this clonotype is medium-sized (0.01 to 0.1%). This chain joins TRBV7-8 and TRBJ2-7; a weak D match, TRBD1 (6 bases). Looked up from germline, CDR1 is SGHVS and CDR2 is FQNEAQ. The CDR3 is 12 amino acids. Trimming stripped 4 bases from V and 6 bases from J, with 10 bases between. The CDR3 nucleotides read TGTGCCAGCAGCTCCCACAGGGCCGAGCAGTACTTC. Its protein product is CASSSHRAEQYF. Looking up the rest from reference TRBV7-8 and TRBJ2-7 gives the full variable domain: GAGVSQSPRYKVAKRGQDVALRCDPISGHVSLFWYQQALGQGPEFLTYFQNEAQLDKSGLPSDRFFAERPEGSVSTLKIQRTQQEDSAVYLCASSSHRAEQYFGPGTRLTVT.

The V call is TRBV7-2, the J call TRBJ2-7; 7 nucleotides align to TRBD2. The CDR3 is 15 amino acids. J lost 2 bases, V lost 1 base, and 5 bases had no gene match. The germline V gene encodes CDR1 SGHTA and CDR2 FQGNSA. CDR3 sequence (DNA): TGTGCCAGCAGCTTAGTTGCTAGCGGCGCCTACGAGCAGTACTTC. Protein product: CASSLVASGAYEQYF.

This clonotype is labeled as medium-sized. CDR3 sequence: CASAYREPSYEQYF. For the CDR3, the DNA is TGCGCCAGCGCTTACCGCGAACCGTCTTACGAGCAGTACTTC. The genes are TRBV5-1 and TRBJ2-7; D is uncertain. V was clipped by 7 bases and J by 4 bases, with 18 bases between them. The CDR3 runs to 14 residues. Looked up from germline, CDR1 is SGHRS and CDR2 is YFSETQ.

This clonotype rates as medium-sized. The V and J genes are TRBV24-1 and TRBJ1-2; 7 bases match TRBD1. The CDR3 has 14 amino acids. Germline V gene sequence: CDR1 KGHDR, CDR2 SFDVKD. V shed 3 bases, J shed 4 bases, and the junction held 4 bases outside the gene matches. The CDR3 here is CATSDMDRIYGYTF. CDR3 in DNA: TGTGCCACCAGTGATATGGACAGGATCTATGGCTACACCTTC.

The chain uses TRBV9 and TRBJ2-3, with 7 bases identical to TRBD2. V gave up 1 base and J gave up 0 bases; unmatched junction bases: 5. There are 16 residues in the CDR3. The V gene's germline CDR1 is SGDLS and CDR2 YYNGEE. CDR3 sequence reads: CASSVTSGTSTDTQYF. CDR3 nucleotide sequence: TGTGCCAGCAGCGTAACAAGCGGGACTAGCACAGATACGCAGTATTTT.

This clonotype was recorded many times. The genes are TRBV20-1 and TRBJ2-5; tentatively, D is TRBD1 (6 bases). The ends were cut back, 1 base at V and 4 bases at J, with 16 bases in the middle. The germline gives CDR1 DFQATT, CDR2 SNEGSKA (reference sequence). CDR3 length: 15 amino acids. The CDR3 DNA reads TGCAGTGCTAGAGGGGTGGACAGTCTCGGAGAGACCCAGTACTTC. It encodes CSARGVDSLGETQYF.

At least ten counts were recorded for this clonotype. The chain has TRBV5-8 and TRBJ2-1, with D maybe TRBD2 (6 bases). The germline CDR1 and CDR2 sequences are SGHTS and YDEGEE. The ends were cut back, 1 base at V and 7 bases at J, with 12 bases in the middle. This CDR3 contains 14 residues. The CDR3: CASSLRGTDNEQFF. CDR3 coding DNA: TGTGCCAGCAGCTTGCGTGGGACTGATAATGAGCAGTTCTTC.

The V and J genes are TRBV5-1 and TRBJ2-7; the match to TRBD2 covers 14 bases. This CDR3 is 17 amino acids long. The germline V gene has CDR1 SGHRS and CDR2 YFSETQ. V trimming: 0 bases; J trimming: 7 bases; junction bases outside the gene matches: 9. CDR3 DNA sequence: TGCGCCAGCAGCTTGGGACTAGCGGGAGGGCCGCTCATGGAGCAGTACTTC. Its protein product is CASSLGLAGGPLMEQYF. Full variable domain (outside the CDR3, taken from reference TRBV5-1 and TRBJ2-7): KAGVTQTPRYLIKTRGQQVTLSCSPISGHRSVSWYQQTPGQGLQFLFEYFSETQRNKGNFPGRFSGRQFSNSRSEMNVSTLELGDSALYLCASSLGLAGGPLMEQYFGPGTRLTVT.

Details on this clonotype: The CDR3 carries no conserved terminal phenylalanine or tryptophan, so it likely arises from a read error. Because the CDR3's place on the DNA is in doubt, the DNA is left out and the CDR3 is given as listed by TCRdb. The rearrangement links TRBV9 to TRBJ1-2. Counting both end residues, the CDR3 totals 15 amino acids. Germline assignment: CDR1 SGDLS and CDR2 YYNGEE. The CDR3 loop reads CASSVGVDGNYGSTS.